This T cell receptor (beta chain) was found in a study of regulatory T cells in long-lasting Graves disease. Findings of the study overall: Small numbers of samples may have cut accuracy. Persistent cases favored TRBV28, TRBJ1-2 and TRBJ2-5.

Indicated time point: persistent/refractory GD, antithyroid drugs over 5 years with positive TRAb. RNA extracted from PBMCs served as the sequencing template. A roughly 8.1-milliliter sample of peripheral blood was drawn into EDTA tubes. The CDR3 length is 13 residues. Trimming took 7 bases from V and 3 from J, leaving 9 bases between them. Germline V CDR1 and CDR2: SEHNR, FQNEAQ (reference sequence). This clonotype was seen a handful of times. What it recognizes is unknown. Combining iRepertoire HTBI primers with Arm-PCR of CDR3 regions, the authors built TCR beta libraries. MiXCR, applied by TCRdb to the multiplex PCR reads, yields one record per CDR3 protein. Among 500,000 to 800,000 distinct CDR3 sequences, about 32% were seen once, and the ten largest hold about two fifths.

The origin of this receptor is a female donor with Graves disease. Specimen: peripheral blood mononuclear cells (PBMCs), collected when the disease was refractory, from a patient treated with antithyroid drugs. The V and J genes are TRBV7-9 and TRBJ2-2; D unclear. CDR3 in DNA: TGTGCCAGCACCCCGTCCGACACCGGGGAGCTGTTTTTT. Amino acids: CASTPSDTGELFF.